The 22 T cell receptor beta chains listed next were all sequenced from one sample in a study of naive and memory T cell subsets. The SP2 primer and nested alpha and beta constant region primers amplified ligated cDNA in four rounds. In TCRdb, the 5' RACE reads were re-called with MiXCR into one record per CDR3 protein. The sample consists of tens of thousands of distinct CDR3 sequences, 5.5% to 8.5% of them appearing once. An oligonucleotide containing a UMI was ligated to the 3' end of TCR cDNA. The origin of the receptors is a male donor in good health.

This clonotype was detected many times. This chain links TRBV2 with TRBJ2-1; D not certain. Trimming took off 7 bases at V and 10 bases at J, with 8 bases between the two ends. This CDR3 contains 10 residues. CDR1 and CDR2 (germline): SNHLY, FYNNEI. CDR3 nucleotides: TGTGCCAGCAAGTTGGAAGAGCAGTTCTTC. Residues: CASKLEEQFF.

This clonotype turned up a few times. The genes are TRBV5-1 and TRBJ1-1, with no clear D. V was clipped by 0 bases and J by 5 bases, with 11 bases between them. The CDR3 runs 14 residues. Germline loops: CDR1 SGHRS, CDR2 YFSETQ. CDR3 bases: TGCGCCAGCAGCTTGGAGGGCCGATCTACTGAAGCTTTCTTT. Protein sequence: CASSLEGRSTEAFF.

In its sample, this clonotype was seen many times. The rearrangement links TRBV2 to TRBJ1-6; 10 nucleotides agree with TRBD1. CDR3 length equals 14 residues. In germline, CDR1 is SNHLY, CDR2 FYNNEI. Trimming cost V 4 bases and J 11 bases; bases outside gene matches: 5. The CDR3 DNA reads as TGTGCCAGCAGTGCGGGACAGGGGAAAACACCCCTCCACTTT. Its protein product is CASSAGQGKTPLHF. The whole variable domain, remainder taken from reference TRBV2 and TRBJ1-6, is EPEVTQTPSHQVTQMGQEVILRCVPISNHLYFYWYRQILGQKVEFLVSFYNNEISEKSEIFDDQFSVERPDGSNFTLKIRSTKLEDSAMYFCASSAGQGKTPLHFGNGTRLTVT.

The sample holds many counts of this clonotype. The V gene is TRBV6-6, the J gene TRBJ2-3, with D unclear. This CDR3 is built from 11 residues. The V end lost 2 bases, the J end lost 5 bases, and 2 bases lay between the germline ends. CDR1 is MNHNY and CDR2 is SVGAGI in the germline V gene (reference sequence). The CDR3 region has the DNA TGTGCCAGCAGTTACAGAGATACGCAGTATTTT. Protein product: CASSYRDTQYF.

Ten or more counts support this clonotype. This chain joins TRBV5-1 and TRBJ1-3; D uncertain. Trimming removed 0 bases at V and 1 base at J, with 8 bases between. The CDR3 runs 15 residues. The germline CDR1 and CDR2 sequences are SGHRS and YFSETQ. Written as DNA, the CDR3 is TGCGCCAGCAGCTTGGGTCAGGCGTCTGGAAACACCATATATTTT. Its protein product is CASSLGQASGNTIYF.

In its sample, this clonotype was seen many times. The CDR3 coding sequence is TGTGCCATCAGCGGGGACGGAAACAATGAGCAGTTCTTC. Translation: CAISGDGNNEQFF. The chain is built from TRBV10-3 and TRBJ2-1; D is perhaps TRBD1 or TRBD2 (5 bases each). CDR3 length: 13 amino acids. The V end lost 6 bases, the J end lost 5 bases, and 11 bases lay between the germline ends. Germline V CDR1 and CDR2: ENHRY, SYGVKD.

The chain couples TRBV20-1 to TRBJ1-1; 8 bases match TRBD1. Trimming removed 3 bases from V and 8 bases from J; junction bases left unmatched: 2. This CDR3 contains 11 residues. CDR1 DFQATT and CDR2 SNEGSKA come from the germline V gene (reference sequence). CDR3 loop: CSASWTGEAFF. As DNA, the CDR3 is TGCAGTGCTAGCTGGACAGGGGAAGCTTTCTTT.

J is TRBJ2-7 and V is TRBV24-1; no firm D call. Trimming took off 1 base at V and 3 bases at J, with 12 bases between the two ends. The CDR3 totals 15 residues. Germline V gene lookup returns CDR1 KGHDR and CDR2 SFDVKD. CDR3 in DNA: TGTGCCACCAGTGATTTAACACCCCCGGTCTACGAGCAGTACTTC. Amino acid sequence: CATSDLTPPVYEQYF.

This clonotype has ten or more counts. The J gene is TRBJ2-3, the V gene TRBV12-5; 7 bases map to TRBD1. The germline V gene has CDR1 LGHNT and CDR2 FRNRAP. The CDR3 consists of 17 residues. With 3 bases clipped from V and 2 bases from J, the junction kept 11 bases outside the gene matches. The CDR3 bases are TGTGCTAGTGGTTTCTCACCCCCGACAGGGAACACAGATACGCAGTATTTT. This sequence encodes CASGFSPPTGNTDTQYF.

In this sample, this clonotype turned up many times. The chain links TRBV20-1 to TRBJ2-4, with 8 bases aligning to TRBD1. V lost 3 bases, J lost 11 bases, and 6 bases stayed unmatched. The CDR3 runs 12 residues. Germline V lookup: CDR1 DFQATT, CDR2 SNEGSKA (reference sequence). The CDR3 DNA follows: TGCAGTGCTAGCGCAGGGGGCATCGTTCAGTACTTC. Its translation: CSASAGGIVQYF.

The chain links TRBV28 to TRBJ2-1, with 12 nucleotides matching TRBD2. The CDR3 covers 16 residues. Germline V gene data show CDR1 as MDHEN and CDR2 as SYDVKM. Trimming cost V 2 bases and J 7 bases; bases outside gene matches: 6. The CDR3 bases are TGTGCCAGCAGTTTACCTACTAGCGGGAGGATGAATGAGCAGTTCTTC. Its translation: CASSLPTSGRMNEQFF.

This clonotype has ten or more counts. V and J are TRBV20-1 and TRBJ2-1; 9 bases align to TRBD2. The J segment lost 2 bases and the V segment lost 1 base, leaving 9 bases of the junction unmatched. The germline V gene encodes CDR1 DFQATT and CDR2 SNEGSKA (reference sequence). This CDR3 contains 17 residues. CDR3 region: CSARGYSGSVTYNEQFF. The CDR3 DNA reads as TGCAGTGCTAGAGGCTATAGCGGGAGCGTAACCTACAATGAGCAGTTCTTC.

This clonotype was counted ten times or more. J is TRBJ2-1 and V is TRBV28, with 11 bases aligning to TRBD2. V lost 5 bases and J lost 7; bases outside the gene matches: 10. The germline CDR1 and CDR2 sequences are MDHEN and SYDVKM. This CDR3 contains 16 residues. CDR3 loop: CASSHTTSGRRNEQFF. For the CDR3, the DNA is TGTGCCAGCAGTCACACCACTAGCGGGAGAAGGAATGAGCAGTTCTTC.

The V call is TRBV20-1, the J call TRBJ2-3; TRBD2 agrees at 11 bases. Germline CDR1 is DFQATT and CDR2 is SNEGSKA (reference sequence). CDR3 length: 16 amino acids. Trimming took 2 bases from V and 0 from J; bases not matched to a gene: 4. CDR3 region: CSARLAGGSSTDTQYF. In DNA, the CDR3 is TGCAGTGCTAGACTAGCGGGGGGATCTAGCACAGATACGCAGTATTTT.

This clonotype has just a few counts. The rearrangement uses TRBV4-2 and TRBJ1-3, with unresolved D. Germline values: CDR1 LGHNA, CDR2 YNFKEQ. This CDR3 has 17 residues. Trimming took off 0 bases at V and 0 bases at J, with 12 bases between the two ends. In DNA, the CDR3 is TGTGCCAGCAGCCAAGACCTGAATGGTTACTCTGGAAACACCATATATTTT. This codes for CASSQDLNGYSGNTIYF.

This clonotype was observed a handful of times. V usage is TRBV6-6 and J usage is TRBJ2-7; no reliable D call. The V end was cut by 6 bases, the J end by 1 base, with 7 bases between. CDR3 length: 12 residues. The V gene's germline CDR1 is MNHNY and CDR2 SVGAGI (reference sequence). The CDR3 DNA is TGTGCCAGCAGCTCGGAGTCCTACGAGCAGTACTTC. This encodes CASSSESYEQYF.

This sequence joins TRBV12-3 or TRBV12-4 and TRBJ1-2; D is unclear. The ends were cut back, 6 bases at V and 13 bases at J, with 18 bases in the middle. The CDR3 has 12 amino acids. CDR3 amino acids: CASSPAGYGCTF. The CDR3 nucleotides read TGTGCCAGCAGCCCAGCCGGCTATGGTTGCACCTTC.

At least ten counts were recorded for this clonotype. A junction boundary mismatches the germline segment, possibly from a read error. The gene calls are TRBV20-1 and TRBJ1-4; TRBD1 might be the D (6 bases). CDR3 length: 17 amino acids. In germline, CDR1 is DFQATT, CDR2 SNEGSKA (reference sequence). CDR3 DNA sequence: TGCAGTGCTAGCAACATCGGACAGCGCACTTCTAATGGAAAACTGTTTTTT. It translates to CSASNIGQRTSNGKLFF.

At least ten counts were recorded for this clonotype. The chain's CDR3 is CSVEVHRRKDTEAFF. CDR3 DNA: TGCAGCGTTGAAGTGCACAGACGGAAGGACACTGAAGCTTTCTTT. The chain uses TRBV29-1 and TRBJ1-1; no clear D gene. The V end was cut by 1 base, the J end by 3 bases, with 15 bases between. From germline, CDR1 is SQVTM and CDR2 ANQGSEA. The CDR3 runs 15 residues.

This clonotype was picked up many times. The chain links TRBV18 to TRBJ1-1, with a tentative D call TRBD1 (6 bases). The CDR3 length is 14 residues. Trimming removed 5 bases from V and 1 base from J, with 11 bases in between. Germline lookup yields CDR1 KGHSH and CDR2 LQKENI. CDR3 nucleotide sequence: TGTGCCAGCTCAGGGGGCCTCCAGAACACTGAAGCTTTCTTT. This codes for CASSGGLQNTEAFF. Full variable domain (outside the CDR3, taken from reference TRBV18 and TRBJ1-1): NAGVMQNPRHLVRRRGQEARLRCSPMKGHSHVYWYRQLPEEGLKFMVYLQKENIIDESGMPKERFSAEFPKEGPSILRIQQVVRGDSAAYFCASSGGLQNTEAFFGQGTRLTVV.

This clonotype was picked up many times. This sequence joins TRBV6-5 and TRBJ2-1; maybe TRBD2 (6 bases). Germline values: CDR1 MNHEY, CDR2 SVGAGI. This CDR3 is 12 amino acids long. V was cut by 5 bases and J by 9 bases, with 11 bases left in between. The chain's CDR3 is CASSSRTTEQFF. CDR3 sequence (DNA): TGTGCCAGCAGTAGCCGGACTACTGAGCAGTTCTTC.

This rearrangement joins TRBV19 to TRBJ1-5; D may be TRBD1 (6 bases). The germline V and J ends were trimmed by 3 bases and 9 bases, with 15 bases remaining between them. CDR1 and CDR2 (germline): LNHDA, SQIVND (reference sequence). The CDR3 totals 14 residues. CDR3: CASSMGGQGRPQHF. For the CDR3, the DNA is TGTGCCAGTAGTATGGGGGGGCAGGGAAGGCCCCAGCATTTT.